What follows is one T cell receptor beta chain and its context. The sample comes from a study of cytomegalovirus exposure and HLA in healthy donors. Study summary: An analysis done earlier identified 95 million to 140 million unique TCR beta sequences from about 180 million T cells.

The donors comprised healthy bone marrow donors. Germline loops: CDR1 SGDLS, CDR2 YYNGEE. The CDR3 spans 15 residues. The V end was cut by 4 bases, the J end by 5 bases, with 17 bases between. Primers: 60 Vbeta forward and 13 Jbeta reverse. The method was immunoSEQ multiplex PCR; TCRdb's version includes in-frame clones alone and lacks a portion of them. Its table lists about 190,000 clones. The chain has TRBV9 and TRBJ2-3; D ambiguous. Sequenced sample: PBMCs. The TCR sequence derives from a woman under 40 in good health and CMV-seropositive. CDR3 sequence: CASSHSGFGVDTQYF. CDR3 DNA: TGTGCCAGCAGCCACAGTGGCTTCGGTGTAGATACGCAGTATTTT.